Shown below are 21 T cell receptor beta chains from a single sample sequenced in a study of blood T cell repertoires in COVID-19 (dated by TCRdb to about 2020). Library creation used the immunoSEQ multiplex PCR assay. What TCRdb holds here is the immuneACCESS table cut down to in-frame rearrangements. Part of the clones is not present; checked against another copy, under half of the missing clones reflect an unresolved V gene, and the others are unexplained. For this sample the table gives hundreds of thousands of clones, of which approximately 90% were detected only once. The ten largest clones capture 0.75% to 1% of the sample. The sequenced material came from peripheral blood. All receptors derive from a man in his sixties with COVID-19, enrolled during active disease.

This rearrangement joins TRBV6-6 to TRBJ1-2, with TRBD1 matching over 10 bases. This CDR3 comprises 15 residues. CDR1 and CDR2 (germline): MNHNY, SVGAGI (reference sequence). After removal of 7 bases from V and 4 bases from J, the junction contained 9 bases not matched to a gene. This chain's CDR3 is CASINGGQGFYGYTF. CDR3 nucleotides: TGTGCCAGCATCAACGGGGGACAGGGGTTCTATGGCTACACCTTC.

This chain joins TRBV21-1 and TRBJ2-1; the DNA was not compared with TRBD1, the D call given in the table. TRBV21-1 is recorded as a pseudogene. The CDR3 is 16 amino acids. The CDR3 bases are TGTGCCAGCAGCAAAGGGACAGGGGGCCCCTACAATGAGCAGTTCTTC. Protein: CASSKGTGGPYNEQFF.

The DNA for the CDR3 is TGTGCCAGCAGCTCCAGGGGTGGGGTTGGGTCCTACGAGCAGTACTTC. Residues: CASSSRGGVGSYEQYF. This chain uses TRBV11-2 with TRBJ2-7; a weak D match, TRBD1 (6 bases). Germline values: CDR1 SGHAT, CDR2 FQNNGV. The CDR3 is 16 amino acids. Trimming took off 4 bases at V and 1 base at J, with 17 bases between the two ends.

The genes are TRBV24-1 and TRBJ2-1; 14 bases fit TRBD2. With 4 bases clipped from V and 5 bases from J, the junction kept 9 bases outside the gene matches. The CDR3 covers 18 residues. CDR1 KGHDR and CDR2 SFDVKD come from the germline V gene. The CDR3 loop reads CATSDSGLAGGLDNEQFF. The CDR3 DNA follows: TGTGCCACCAGTGACTCCGGACTAGCGGGAGGACTAGACAATGAGCAGTTCTTC.

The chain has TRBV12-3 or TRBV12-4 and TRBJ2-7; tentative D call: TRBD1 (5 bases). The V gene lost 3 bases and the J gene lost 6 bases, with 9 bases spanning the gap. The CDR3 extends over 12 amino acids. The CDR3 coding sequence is TGTGCCAGCAGTTTTAGGGGTTCCGAGCAGTACTTC. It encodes CASSFRGSEQYF.

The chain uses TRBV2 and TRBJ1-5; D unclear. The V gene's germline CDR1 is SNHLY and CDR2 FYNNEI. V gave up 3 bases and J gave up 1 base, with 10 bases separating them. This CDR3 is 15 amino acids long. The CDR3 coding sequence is TGTGCCAGCAGTGAGGGAGAACCCAGCAATCAGCCCCAGCATTTT. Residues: CASSEGEPSNQPQHF.

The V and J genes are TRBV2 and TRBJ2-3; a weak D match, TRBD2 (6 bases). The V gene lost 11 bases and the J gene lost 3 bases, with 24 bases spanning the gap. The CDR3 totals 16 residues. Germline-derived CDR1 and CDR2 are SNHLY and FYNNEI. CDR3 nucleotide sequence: TGTGCCTCACTCCTGGTGGGCGGGGTAGGGACAGATACGCAGTATTTT. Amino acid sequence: CASLLVGGVGTDTQYF.

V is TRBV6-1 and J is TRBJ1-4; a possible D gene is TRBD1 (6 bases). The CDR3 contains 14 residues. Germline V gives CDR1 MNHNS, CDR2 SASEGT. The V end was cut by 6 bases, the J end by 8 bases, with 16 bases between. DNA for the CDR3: TGTGCCAGCAGACCTGGACAGCCCACGGAAAAACTGTTTTTT. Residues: CASRPGQPTEKLFF.

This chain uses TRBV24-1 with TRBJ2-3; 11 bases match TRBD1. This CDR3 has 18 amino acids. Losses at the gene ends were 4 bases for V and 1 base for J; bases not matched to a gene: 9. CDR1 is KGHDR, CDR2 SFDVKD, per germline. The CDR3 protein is CATSDSPGQGVGTDTQYF. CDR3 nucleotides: TGTGCCACCAGTGACTCCCCGGGACAGGGGGTTGGCACAGATACGCAGTATTTT.

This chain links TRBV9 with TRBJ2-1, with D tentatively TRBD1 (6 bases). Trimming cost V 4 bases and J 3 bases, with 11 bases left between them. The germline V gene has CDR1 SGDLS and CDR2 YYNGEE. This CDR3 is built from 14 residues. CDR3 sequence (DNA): TGTGCCAGCAGCCCCCTGACAGGCTACAATGAGCAGTTCTTC. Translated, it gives CASSPLTGYNEQFF.

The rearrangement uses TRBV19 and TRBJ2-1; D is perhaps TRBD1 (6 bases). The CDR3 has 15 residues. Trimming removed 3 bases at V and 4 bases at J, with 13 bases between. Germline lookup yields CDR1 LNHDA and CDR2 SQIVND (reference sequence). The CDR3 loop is CASSILGTRYNEQFF. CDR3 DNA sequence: TGTGCCAGTAGTATTCTAGGGACAAGGTACAATGAGCAGTTCTTC.

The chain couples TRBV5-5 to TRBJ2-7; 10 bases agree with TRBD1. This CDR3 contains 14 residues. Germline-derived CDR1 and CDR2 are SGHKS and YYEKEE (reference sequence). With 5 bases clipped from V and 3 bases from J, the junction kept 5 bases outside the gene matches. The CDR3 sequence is CASRVGQGIYEQYF. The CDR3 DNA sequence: TGTGCCAGCAGGGTGGGACAGGGGATCTACGAGCAGTACTTC.

As DNA, the CDR3 is TGCGCCAGCAGCTTAGTTAGCGGGGGCCATGAGCAGTTCTTC. Translating it yields CASSLVSGGHEQFF. The chain employs TRBV5-1 and TRBJ2-1; the match to TRBD2 covers 9 bases. Germline CDR1 SGHRS, CDR2 YFSETQ. The CDR3 spans 14 residues. V lost 2 bases to trimming and J lost 8 bases; unmatched junction nucleotides: 5.

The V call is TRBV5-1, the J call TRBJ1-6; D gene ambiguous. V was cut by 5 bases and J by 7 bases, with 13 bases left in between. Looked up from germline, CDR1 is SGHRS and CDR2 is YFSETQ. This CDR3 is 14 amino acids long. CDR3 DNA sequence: TGCGCCAGCAGGGGAGAACCCCCCAATTCACCCCTCCACTTT. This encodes CASRGEPPNSPLHF.

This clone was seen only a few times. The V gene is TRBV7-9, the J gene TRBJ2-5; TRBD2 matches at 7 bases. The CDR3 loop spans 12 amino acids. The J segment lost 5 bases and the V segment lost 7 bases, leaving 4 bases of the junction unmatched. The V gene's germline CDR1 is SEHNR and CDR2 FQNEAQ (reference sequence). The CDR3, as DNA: TGTGCCAGCACCCGGGGGGTTGAGACCCAGTACTTC. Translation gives CASTRGVETQYF.

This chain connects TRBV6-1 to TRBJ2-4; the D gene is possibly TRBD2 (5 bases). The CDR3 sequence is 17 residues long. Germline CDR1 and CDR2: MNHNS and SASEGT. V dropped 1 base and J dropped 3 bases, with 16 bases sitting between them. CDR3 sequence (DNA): TGTGCCAGCAGTGAAGGTGCGTGGGAGATGGGCAAAAACATTCAGTACTTC. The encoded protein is CASSEGAWEMGKNIQYF.

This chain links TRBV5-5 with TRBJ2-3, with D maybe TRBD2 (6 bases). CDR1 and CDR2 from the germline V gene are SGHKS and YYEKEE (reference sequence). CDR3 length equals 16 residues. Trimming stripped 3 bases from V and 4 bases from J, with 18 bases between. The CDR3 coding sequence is TGTGCCAGCAGCTGGGGGGAGCTCGGAGGCGCAGATACGCAGTATTTT. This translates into CASSWGELGGADTQYF.

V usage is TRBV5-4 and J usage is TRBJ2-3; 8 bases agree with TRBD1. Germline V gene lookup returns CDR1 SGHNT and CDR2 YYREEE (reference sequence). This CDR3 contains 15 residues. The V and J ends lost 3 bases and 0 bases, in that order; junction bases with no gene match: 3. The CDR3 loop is CASSSDRVSTDTQYF. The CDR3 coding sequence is TGTGCCAGCAGCTCGGACAGGGTGAGCACAGATACGCAGTATTTT.

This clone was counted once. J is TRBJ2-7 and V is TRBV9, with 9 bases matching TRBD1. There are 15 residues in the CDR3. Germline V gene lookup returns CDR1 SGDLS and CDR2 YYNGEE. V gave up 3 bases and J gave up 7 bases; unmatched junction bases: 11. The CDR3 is CASSGPGQGNGEQYF. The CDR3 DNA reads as TGTGCCAGCAGCGGACCGGGACAGGGAAATGGGGAGCAGTACTTC. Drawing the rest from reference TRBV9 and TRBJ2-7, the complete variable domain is DSGVTQTPKHLITATGQRVTLRCSPRSGDLSVYWYQQSLDQGLQFLIQYYNGEERAKGNILERFSAQQFPDLHSELNLSSLELGDSALYFCASSGPGQGNGEQYFGPGTRLTVT.

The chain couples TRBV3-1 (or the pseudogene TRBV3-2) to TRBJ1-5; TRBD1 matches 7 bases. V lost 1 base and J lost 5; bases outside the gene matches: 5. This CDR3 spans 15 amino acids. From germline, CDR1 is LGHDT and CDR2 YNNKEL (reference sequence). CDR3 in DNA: TGTGCCAGCAGCCAAGGACAGGGACGCTATCAGCCCCAGCATTTT. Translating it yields CASSQGQGRYQPQHF.

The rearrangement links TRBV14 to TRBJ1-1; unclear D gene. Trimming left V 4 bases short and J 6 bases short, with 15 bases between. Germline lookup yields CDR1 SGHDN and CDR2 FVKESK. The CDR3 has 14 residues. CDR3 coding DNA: TGTGCCAGCAGCCTTTCGGGAGGGTTCGCTGAAGCTTTCTTT. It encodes CASSLSGGFAEAFF.